This T cell receptor beta chain comes out of a study of T-cell memory formation after mild COVID-19. Study details: TCR clusters were mostly confined to one donor each. General study results and limits: In pre-infection memory, a portion of responding clones appeared, which suggested that cross-reactive memory joined. Clones contracting day 15 to 85 were balanced CD4/CD8; later expanders leaned CD4+.

In its sample, this clonotype was seen a few times. Its antigen is undetermined. Germline V CDR1 and CDR2: MGHRA, YSYEKL. CDR3 size: 14 residues. V lost 0 bases to trimming and J lost 7 bases, with 9 bases between them. After 5'RACE with constant-segment primers, TCR alpha and TCR beta cDNA libraries carrying sample barcodes and UMIs were obtained. MiXCR, run by TCRdb on the 5' RACE reads, gives a single entry per CDR3 protein. The data contain about 340,000 distinct CDR3 sequences, over 13% of them singletons. The material sequenced was PBMCs or a T cell subset sorted from them (not recorded which). V usage is TRBV4-1 and J usage is TRBJ2-2; perhaps TRBD1 as D (6 bases). This receptor was obtained from a man aged 18-30 years who had mild COVID-19 (a few samples of this study predate the infection). Cell type and time point are not known. Here the CDR3 reads CASSQEGGSGELFF. CDR3 nucleotide sequence: TGCGCCAGCAGCCAAGAAGGGGGAAGCGGGGAGCTGTTTTTT.